This T cell receptor beta chain was identified in a study of T cell repertoires in cytomegalovirus infection. General study results and limits: HLA-C-restricted TCR beta clonotypes specific for CMV led the ex vivo response.

The CDR3 has 14 amino acids. Germline V lookup: CDR1 LNHDA, CDR2 SQIVND (reference sequence). V lost 3 bases to trimming and J lost 3 bases, with 8 bases between them. Concerning this clonotype: What it binds is not known.

TCRdb reanalysed the reads using MiXCR and keeps one entry per CDR3 protein. Of 150,000 to 200,000 distinct CDR3 sequences in the sample, about 15% were seen once. Sequencing used PBMCs. The TCR was taken from a human donor in good health (CMV status not recorded). Some clones in this sample may be carry-over from other donors' samples. V gene TRBV19 combines with J gene TRBJ2-2, with D unclear. CDR3 in DNA: TGTGCCAGTAGTATGAACGAGTACACCGGGGAGCTGTTTTTT. Protein product: CASSMNEYTGELFF.